The 9 T cell receptor beta chains listed next were all sequenced from one sample in a study of cytomegalovirus exposure and HLA in healthy donors. The PCR had 60 Vbeta and 13 Jbeta primers. Method: immunoSEQ multiplex PCR; TCRdb's copy keeps in-frame clones and lacks some. The sample consists of some 160,000 clones, nearly 80% of them appearing once. The sequenced material came from PBMCs. All receptors derive from a woman aged 25-40 years in good health and CMV-seronegative.

The chain has TRBV6-5 and TRBJ2-7, with 8 bases aligning to TRBD2. The CDR3 contains 15 residues. Germline V gene sequence: CDR1 MNHEY, CDR2 SVGAGI. V lost 6 bases to trimming and J lost 0 bases; unmatched junction nucleotides: 7. The CDR3 sequence is CASSREGGSSYEQYF. CDR3 bases: TGTGCCAGCAGCCGGGAGGGCGGCAGCTCCTACGAGCAGTACTTC.

This clone was picked up a small number of times. The gene calls are TRBV6-1 and TRBJ1-1; D is ambiguous. The CDR3 runs to 12 residues. The V gene lost 3 bases and the J gene lost 2 bases, with 4 bases spanning the gap. CDR1 is MNHNS and CDR2 is SASEGT in the germline V gene. CDR3 residues: CASSERNTEAFF. The CDR3 DNA follows: TGTGCCAGCAGTGAGAGAAACACTGAAGCTTTCTTT.

There are a few counts of this clone. The rearrangement joins TRBV18 to TRBJ1-6; D may be TRBD1 (5 bases). CDR1 and CDR2 (germline): KGHSH, LQKENI. V was cut by 3 bases and J by 9 bases, with 18 bases left in between. The CDR3 has 16 amino acids. The CDR3 sequence is CASSPPRGQGGSPLHF. As DNA, the CDR3 is TGTGCCAGCTCACCTCCCCGGGGTCAGGGAGGTTCACCCCTCCACTTT.

This clone has just a few counts. The chain employs TRBV30 and TRBJ2-4; D possibly corresponds to TRBD2 (5 bases). V lost 1 base and J lost 5, with 15 bases in between. The CDR3 contains 15 residues. Germline V gene data show CDR1 as GTSNPN and CDR2 as SVGIG (reference sequence). CDR3: CAWSDLRGWENIQYF. The CDR3 coding sequence is TGTGCCTGGAGTGATCTCCGGGGATGGGAAAACATTCAGTACTTC.

The chain joins TRBV19 to TRBJ1-1; D is ambiguous. The V and J ends lost 0 bases and 7 bases respectively, with 12 bases between them. The CDR3 length is 14 residues. The germline V gene encodes CDR1 LNHDA and CDR2 SQIVND (reference sequence). The CDR3 loop is CASSIDPSGREAFF. CDR3 coding DNA: TGTGCCAGTAGTATAGACCCTTCGGGTCGTGAAGCTTTCTTT.

This clone was seen a handful of times. The gene calls are TRBV2 and TRBJ1-1, with 8 bases aligning to TRBD1. This CDR3 has 13 amino acids. The junction had 4 bases not matched to a gene; V was cut back by 7 bases and J by 3 bases. Germline CDR1 is SNHLY and CDR2 is FYNNEI. CDR3: CASNGQGDTEAFF. In DNA form, the CDR3 reads TGTGCCAGCAACGGACAGGGAGACACTGAAGCTTTCTTT.

J is TRBJ2-2 and V is TRBV6-5, with a possible D match to TRBD1 (6 bases). V lost 6 bases, J lost 4 bases, and 12 bases lay in between. This CDR3 comprises 14 residues. In germline, CDR1 is MNHEY, CDR2 SVGAGI. The CDR3 here is CASSRQASTGELFF. DNA for the CDR3: TGTGCCAGCAGCAGACAGGCTAGCACCGGGGAGCTGTTTTTT.

The V and J genes are TRBV11-2 and TRBJ1-2; D gene unclear. CDR1 and CDR2 from the germline V gene are SGHAT and FQNNGV. V was cut by 5 bases and J by 2 bases, with 9 bases left in between. The CDR3 is 13 residues long. The CDR3 region is CASSKTDNYGYTF. CDR3 nucleotides: TGTGCCAGCAGCAAAACAGACAACTATGGCTACACCTTC.

The chain carries TRBV7-2 and TRBJ2-3; D call uncertain. This CDR3 comprises 12 residues. Germline V CDR1 and CDR2: SGHTA, FQGNSA. Trimming took 6 bases from V and 3 from J, leaving 7 bases between them. This chain's CDR3 is CASSPGTDTQYF. In DNA, the CDR3 is TGTGCCAGCAGTCCAGGAACAGATACGCAGTATTTT.